The clone carrying this TCR beta chain came up many times. These data are taken from a study of molecular identifiers for immune sequencing clone quantification. TCR libraries were built in bulk with a published protocol and specific TCR primers. TCRdb fed the PCR reads into MiXCR, producing one record per CDR3 protein. This table has 60,000 to 75,000 distinct CDR3 sequences, under 20% appearing once. This CDR3 comprises 13 residues. Germline-derived CDR1 and CDR2 are LNHDA and SQIVND (reference sequence). V lost 6 bases and J lost 9, with 15 bases in between. Sequenced material: naive CD8+ T cells from blood, with Jurkat cell RNA spiked in. As to subset: FACS-sorted CD8+CD4-CCR7+CD45RA+ naive T cells. The source is a human donor in good health. Some libraries in this study had Jurkat cell RNA spiked in. J is TRBJ2-1 and V is TRBV19; D unclear. DNA of the CDR3: TGTGCCAGTAGCCCGACCATCTTGGGTGAGCAGTTCTTC. Encoded protein: CASSPTILGEQFF.